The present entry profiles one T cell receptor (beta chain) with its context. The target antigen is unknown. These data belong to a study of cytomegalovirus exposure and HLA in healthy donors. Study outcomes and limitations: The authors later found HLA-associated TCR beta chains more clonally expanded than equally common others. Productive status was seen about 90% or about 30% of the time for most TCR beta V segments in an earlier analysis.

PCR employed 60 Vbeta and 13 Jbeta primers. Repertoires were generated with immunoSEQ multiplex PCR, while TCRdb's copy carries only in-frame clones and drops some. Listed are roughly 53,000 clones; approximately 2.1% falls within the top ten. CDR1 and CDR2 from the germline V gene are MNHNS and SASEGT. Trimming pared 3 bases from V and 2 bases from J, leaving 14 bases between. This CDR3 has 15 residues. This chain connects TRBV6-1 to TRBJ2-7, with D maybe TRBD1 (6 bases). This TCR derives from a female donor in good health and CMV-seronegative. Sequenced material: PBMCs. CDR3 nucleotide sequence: TGTGCCAGCAGTGATGTCGTGGACAGCACCTACGAGCAGTACTTC. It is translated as CASSDVVDSTYEQYF.